This TCR beta chain was observed in a study of blood T cell repertoires in COVID-19. About the research overall: The United States, Italy and Spain provided the acute and convalescent COVID-19 samples. Sources were T cells, B-cell-depleted T cells, or PBMCs; the material itself was cDNA or gDNA.

Germline V CDR1 and CDR2: MGHRA, YSYEKL. The CDR3 is 15 amino acids. V shed 2 bases, J shed 8 bases, and the junction held 6 bases outside the gene matches. Per the authors' pipeline: Reference gene primer amplification gave estimated nucleated cell counts. Assay: immunoSEQ multiplex PCR; the TCRdb copy retains only in-frame clones and omits some. V, J and clone size were drawn from that table, and D and trimming were deduced from the DNA. Of approximately 65,000 clones listed, less than 95% are singletons. Sequenced sample: peripheral blood. The chain is built from TRBV4-1 and TRBJ1-2, with 12 bases fitting TRBD1. This TCR was recovered from a woman between 18 and 29 years old with acute or convalescent COVID-19. CDR3 coding DNA: TGCGCCAGCAGCCAAACCGGGACAGGGGGCCTCGGCTACACCTTC. It codes for CASSQTGTGGLGYTF.